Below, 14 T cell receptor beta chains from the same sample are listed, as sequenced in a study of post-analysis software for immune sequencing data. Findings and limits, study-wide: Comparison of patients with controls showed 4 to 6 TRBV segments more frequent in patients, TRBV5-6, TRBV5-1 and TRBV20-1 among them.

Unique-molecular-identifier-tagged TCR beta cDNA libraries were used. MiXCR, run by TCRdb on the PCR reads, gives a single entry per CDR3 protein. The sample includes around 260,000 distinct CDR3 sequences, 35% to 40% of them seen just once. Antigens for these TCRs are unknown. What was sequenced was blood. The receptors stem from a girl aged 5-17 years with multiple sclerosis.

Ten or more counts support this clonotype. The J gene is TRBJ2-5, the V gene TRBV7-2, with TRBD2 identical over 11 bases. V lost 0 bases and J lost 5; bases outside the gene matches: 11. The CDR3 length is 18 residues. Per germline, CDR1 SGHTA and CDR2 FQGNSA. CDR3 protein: CASSLASVAGGGGETQYF. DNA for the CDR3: TGTGCCAGCAGCTTAGCATCGGTAGCGGGAGGGGGAGGCGAGACCCAGTACTTC.

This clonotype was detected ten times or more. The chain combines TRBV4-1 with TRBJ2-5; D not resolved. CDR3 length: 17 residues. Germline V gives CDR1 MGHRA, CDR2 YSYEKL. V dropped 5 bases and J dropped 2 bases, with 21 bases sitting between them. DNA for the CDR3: TGCGCCAGCAGCAGTAGAAGGCAGGAAGATCGTCAAGAGACCCAGTACTTC. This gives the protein CASSSRRQEDRQETQYF.

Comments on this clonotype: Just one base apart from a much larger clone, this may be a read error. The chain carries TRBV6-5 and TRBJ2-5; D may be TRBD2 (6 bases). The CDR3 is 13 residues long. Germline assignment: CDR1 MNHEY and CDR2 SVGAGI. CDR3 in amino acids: CATGTQPADEQYF. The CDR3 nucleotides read TGTGCGACCGGGACTCAACCAGCGGATGAGCAGTACTTC.

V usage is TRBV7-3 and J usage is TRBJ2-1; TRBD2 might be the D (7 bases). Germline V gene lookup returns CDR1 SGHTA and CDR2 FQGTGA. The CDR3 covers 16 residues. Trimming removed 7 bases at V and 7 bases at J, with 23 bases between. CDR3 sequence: CASNRRGGREMNEQFF. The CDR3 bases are TGTGCCAGCAACCGAAGGGGGGGGCGGGAAATGAATGAGCAGTTCTTC.

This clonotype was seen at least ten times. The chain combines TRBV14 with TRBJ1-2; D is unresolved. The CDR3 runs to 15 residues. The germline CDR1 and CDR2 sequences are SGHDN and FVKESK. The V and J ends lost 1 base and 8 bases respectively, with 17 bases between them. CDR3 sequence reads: CASSQAGVSSEGYTF. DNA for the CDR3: TGTGCCAGCAGCCAAGCTGGTGTCTCTTCGGAAGGCTACACCTTC.

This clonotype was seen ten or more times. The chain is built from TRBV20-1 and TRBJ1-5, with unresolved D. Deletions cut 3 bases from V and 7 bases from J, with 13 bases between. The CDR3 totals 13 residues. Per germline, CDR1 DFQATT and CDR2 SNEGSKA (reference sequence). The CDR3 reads CSARGSLGQPQHF. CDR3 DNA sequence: TGCAGTGCTAGGGGTTCCCTAGGGCAGCCCCAGCATTTT.

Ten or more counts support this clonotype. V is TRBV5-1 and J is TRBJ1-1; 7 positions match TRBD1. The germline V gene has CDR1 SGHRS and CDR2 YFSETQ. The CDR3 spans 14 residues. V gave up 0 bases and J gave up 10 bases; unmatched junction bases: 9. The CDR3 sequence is CASSLAGGTEGAFF. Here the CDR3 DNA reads TGCGCCAGCAGCTTGGCAGGCGGGACAGAGGGAGCTTTCTTT.

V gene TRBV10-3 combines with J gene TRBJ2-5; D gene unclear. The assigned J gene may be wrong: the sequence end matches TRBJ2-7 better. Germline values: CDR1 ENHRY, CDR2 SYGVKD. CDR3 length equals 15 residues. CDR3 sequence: CAISESELSRLEQYF. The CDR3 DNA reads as TGTGCCATCAGTGAGTCTGAACTCTCCCGCCTCGAGCAGTACTTC.

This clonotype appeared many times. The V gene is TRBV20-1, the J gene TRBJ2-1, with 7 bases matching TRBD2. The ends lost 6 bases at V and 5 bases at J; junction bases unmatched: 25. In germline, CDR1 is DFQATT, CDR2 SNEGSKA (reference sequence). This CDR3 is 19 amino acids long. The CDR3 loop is CSAKETLSFEGGPNNEQFF. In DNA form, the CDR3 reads TGCAGTGCCAAAGAAACCCTGAGCTTCGAGGGAGGGCCAAACAATGAGCAGTTCTTC.

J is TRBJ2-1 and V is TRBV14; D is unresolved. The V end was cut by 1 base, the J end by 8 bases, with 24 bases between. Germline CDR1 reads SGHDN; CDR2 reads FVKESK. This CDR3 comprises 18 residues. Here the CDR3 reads CASSQGGAPTNNVDEQFF. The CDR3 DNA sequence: TGTGCCAGCAGCCAAGGCGGAGCACCCACGAACAATGTAGATGAGCAGTTCTTC.

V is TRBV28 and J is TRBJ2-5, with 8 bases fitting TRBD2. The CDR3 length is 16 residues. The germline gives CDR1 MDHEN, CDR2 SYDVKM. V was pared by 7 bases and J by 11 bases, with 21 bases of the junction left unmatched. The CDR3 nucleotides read TGTGCCAGCAACCGTAGAATAACCGTGCGGGAGGATGAGCAGTACTTC. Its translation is CASNRRITVREDEQYF.

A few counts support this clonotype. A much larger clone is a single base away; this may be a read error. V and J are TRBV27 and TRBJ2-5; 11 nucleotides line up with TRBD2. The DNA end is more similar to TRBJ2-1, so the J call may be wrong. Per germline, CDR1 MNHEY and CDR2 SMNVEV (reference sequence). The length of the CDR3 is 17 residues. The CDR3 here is CASSPRLAGFYQETQFF. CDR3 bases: TGTGCCAGCAGTCCACGACTAGCGGGGTTTTACCAAGAGACCCAGTTCTTC.

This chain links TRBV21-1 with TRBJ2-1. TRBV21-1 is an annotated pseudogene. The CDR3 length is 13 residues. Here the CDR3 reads CASSAVLNSEQFF. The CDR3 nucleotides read TGTGCCAGCAGCGCAGTTCTAAACAGTGAGCAGTTCTTC.

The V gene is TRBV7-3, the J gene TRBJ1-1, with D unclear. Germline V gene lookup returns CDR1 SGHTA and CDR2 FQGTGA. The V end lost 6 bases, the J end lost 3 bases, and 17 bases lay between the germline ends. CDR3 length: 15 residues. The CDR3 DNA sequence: TGTGCCAGCAGTTCCCCCGGGGAGGCAGACACTGAAGCTTTCTTT. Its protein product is CASSSPGEADTEAFF.